Listed here is a single T cell receptor beta chain. Its specificity is unknown. CDR1 and CDR2 (germline): SGHRS, YFSETQ. V was trimmed by 2 bases and J by 1 base, leaving 10 bases between them. This CDR3 comprises 16 residues. This sample stems from a study of T-cell reconstitution after alpha-beta-depleted transplantation in children. The study, taken as a whole, reports: From newly produced T cells came most of the T-cell counts and diversity one year after transplant.

Unique molecular identifiers were incorporated into the prepared TCRbeta library. TCRdb re-called the PCR reads through MiXCR, storing one row per CDR3 protein. In the table there are approximately 980,000 distinct CDR3 sequences, about 26% of which are singletons. V and J are TRBV5-1 and TRBJ2-6; D is ambiguous. The starting material was PBMCs, mostly from graft donor cells, obtained 360 days after TCRalphabeta/CD19-depleted stem cell transplant. This clonotype was obtained from a boy younger than two who had a stem cell transplant for SCID, so the T cells may come from the graft donor. The CDR3 nucleotides are TGCGCCAGCAGCTTTACTTGGCTATCTGGGGCCAACGTCCTGACTTTC. The encoded protein is CASSFTWLSGANVLTF. The entire variable domain, with the rest obtained from reference TRBV5-1 and TRBJ2-6, is as follows: KAGVTQTPRYLIKTRGQQVTLSCSPISGHRSVSWYQQTPGQGLQFLFEYFSETQRNKGNFPGRFSGRQFSNSRSEMNVSTLELGDSALYLCASSFTWLSGANVLTFGAGSRLTVL.